Given below is one TCR beta chain in context. The record originates from a study of blood T cell repertoires in COVID-19. The V gene end was trimmed by 5 bases and the J gene end by 2 bases; junction bases not matched to a gene: 3. Germline V CDR1 and CDR2: SGHTA, FQGNSA. CDR3 size: 15 residues. Produced via immunoSEQ multiplex PCR; TCRdb's table is partial and in-frame only. There are under 400,000 clones in the sample; 90% occur only once, and under 3% lies in the top ten. The rearrangement uses TRBV7-2 and TRBJ2-1; 10 bases are shared with TRBD2. This TCR was recovered from a woman under 40 with COVID-19, enrolled during active disease. The sample was peripheral blood. The CDR3 spells CASSQLAGAYNEQFF. The CDR3, as DNA: TGTGCCAGCAGCCAGCTAGCGGGAGCCTACAATGAGCAGTTCTTC. Drawing the rest from reference TRBV7-2 and TRBJ2-1, the complete variable domain is GAGVSQSPSNKVTEKGKDVELRCDPISGHTALYWYRQSLGQGLEFLIYFQGNSAPDKSGLPSDRFSAERTGGSVSTLTIQRTQQEDSAVYLCASSQLAGAYNEQFFGPGTRLTVL.